The 19 T cell receptor beta chains reported below all come from one sample, sequenced in a study of liver allograft versus peripheral blood T cells. Study-level background: Comparing T cell receptor repertoires in transplanted livers with those in recipients' peripheral blood was part of the design.

MiXCR, applied by TCRdb to the reads, yields one record per CDR3 protein. The sample gives some 4,000 distinct CDR3 sequences, more than 15% of which show up once; roughly 23% is in the top ten. The receptors stem from a human patient who had a liver transplant. Some of the T cells may derive from the graft donor.

This clonotype was detected a few times. The chain joins TRBV5-6 to TRBJ1-3; D ambiguous. V lost 4 bases and J lost 3, with 11 bases in between. The CDR3 contains 14 residues. From germline, CDR1 is SGHDT and CDR2 YYEEEE. The CDR3 nucleotides read TGTGCCAGCAGCCGACGGACGGTTGGAAACACCATATATTTT. Protein product: CASSRRTVGNTIYF.

This clonotype is medium-sized within its sample. V is TRBV19 and J is TRBJ1-2; 8 bases line up with TRBD1. CDR1 is LNHDA, CDR2 SQIVND, per germline (reference sequence). This CDR3 is 13 amino acids long. The V gene end was trimmed by 6 bases and the J gene end by 8 bases; junction bases not matched to a gene: 8. CDR3 sequence (DNA): TGTGCCAGTAGCCAGACAGGGGAGCGCGGCTACACCTTC. This codes for CASSQTGERGYTF.

This clonotype occurred once. CDR3 residues: CASSYSGAQTQYF. The CDR3 nucleotides are TGTGCCAGCAGTTACTCGGGAGCCCAGACGCAGTATTTT. J is TRBJ2-3 and V is TRBV6-5, with D maybe TRBD2 (5 bases). V was shortened by 0 bases and J by 9 bases, with 10 bases between the two germline ends. The germline V gene encodes CDR1 MNHEY and CDR2 SVGAGI. This CDR3 has 13 amino acids.

Of note for this clonotype: A read error is possible here, since a much larger clone lies one base away. This chain joins TRBV6-6 and TRBJ1-6; 8 nucleotides align to TRBD1. Germline CDR1 MNHNY, CDR2 SVGAGI (reference sequence). V lost 10 bases and J lost 4; bases outside the gene matches: 12. The CDR3 is 16 residues long. CDR3 sequence reads: CAITRDRGRYNSPLHF. In DNA, the CDR3 is TGTGCCATCACTCGCGACAGGGGTCGATATAATTCACCCCTCCACTTT.

This clonotype is medium-sized (0.01 to 0.1%) within its sample. The chain uses TRBV6-2 or TRBV6-3 and TRBJ1-5; perhaps TRBD1 as D (6 bases). The CDR3 spans 15 residues. Trimming shortened V by 6 bases and J by 1 base, and 13 bases separated the two germline ends. CDR1 and CDR2 (germline): MNHEY, SVGEGT. DNA for the CDR3: TGTGCCAGCAGCCCCGGACAGCTAAGCAATCAGCCCCAGCATTTT. Its translation: CASSPGQLSNQPQHF.

There are many counts of this clonotype. The chain joins TRBV7-2 to TRBJ1-1; the match to TRBD1 covers 7 bases. The CDR3 consists of 13 residues. Germline V CDR1 and CDR2: SGHTA, FQGNSA. V shed 6 bases and J 3 bases; nucleotides not matched to a gene: 4. The CDR3 here is CASRFDRDTEAFF. Written as DNA, the CDR3 is TGTGCCAGCAGATTCGACAGGGACACTGAAGCTTTCTTT.

V and J are TRBV2 and TRBJ1-2; no clear D gene. Per the germline V gene, CDR1 is SNHLY and CDR2 is FYNNEI. V lost 7 bases and J 7 bases, leaving 16 bases between the germline ends. This CDR3 comprises 13 residues. As DNA, the CDR3 is TGTGCCAGCATTCAGGCCATCTCGGGTGGCTACACCTTC. It specifies CASIQAISGGYTF.

This clonotype was counted between two and nine times. The chain combines TRBV12-3 or TRBV12-4 with TRBJ1-1; possibly TRBD1 for D (6 bases). The V end lost 2 bases, the J end lost 5 bases, and 9 bases lay between the germline ends. CDR3 length equals 13 residues. The CDR3 sequence is CASSLTGRTEAFF. CDR3 bases: TGTGCCAGCAGTTTAACAGGGCGAACTGAAGCTTTCTTT.

J is TRBJ1-1 and V is TRBV2; possibly TRBD1 for D (5 bases). CDR1 and CDR2 (germline): SNHLY, FYNNEI. CDR3 size: 13 residues. V dropped 3 bases and J dropped 1 base, with 6 bases sitting between them. The CDR3 region is CASSEGENTEAFF. CDR3 in DNA: TGTGCCAGCAGTGAGGGGGAGAACACTGAAGCTTTCTTT.

This clonotype is termed medium-sized. The chain has TRBV6-2 or TRBV6-3 and TRBJ2-6, with 7 nucleotides matching TRBD1. V shed 4 bases, J shed 8 bases, and the junction held 8 bases outside the gene matches. The CDR3 covers 15 residues. Germline CDR1 reads MNHEY; CDR2 reads SVGEGT. The CDR3 DNA reads TGTGCCAGCAGTTCAGGGGGTTTAGGGACCAACGTCCTGACTTTC. Amino acid sequence: CASSSGGLGTNVLTF.

By proportion, this clonotype is medium-sized. The chain carries TRBV10-3 and TRBJ1-5; possibly TRBD1 for D (6 bases). CDR3 size: 15 residues. Trimming left V 3 bases short and J 1 base short, with 10 bases between. The germline V gene encodes CDR1 ENHRY and CDR2 SYGVKD. CDR3 coding DNA: TGTGCCATCAGTGAATCCCAGGGGAGCAATCAGCCCCAGCATTTT. Translation gives CAISESQGSNQPQHF.

This clonotype occurred a few times. This chain links TRBV2 with TRBJ1-6; 7 bases are a match to TRBD1. Trimming cost V 4 bases and J 7 bases; bases outside gene matches: 1. This CDR3 contains 13 residues. Germline V lookup: CDR1 SNHLY, CDR2 FYNNEI. CDR3 amino acids: CASSARGNSPLHF. DNA of the CDR3: TGTGCCAGCAGTGCCAGGGGGAATTCACCCCTCCACTTT.

This clonotype is medium-sized. The CDR3 sequence is CASMEGGANEKLFF. CDR3 in DNA: TGTGCCAGTATGGAGGGTGGAGCTAATGAAAAACTGTTTTTT. The chain uses TRBV19 and TRBJ1-4; D not certain. V was cut by 7 bases and J by 3 bases, with 12 bases left in between. The CDR3 spans 14 residues. CDR1 LNHDA and CDR2 SQIVND come from the germline V gene (reference sequence).

This clonotype is medium-sized by share. This chain joins TRBV5-6 and TRBJ1-4, with D possibly TRBD1 on 5 matching bases. This CDR3 is 13 amino acids long. The germline gives CDR1 SGHDT, CDR2 YYEEEE. The V and J ends lost 6 bases and 8 bases respectively, with 14 bases between them. The CDR3 loop is CASTRYAGEKLFF. CDR3 sequence (DNA): TGTGCCAGCACGCGGTACGCAGGGGAAAAACTGTTTTTT.

V and J are TRBV3-2 and TRBJ1-6. TRBV3-2 is shown as a pseudogene. The CDR3 contains 18 residues. The DNA of the CDR3 is TGTGCCAGCAGCCAAAAGTATGACAGGAGCTCCTATAATTCACCCCTCCACTTT. It specifies CASSQKYDRSSYNSPLHF.

This clonotype was seen repeatedly, ten times or more. The chain joins TRBV12-3 or TRBV12-4 to TRBJ2-6; 14 bases fit TRBD2. V lost 5 bases and J lost 1; bases outside the gene matches: 1. CDR3 length: 17 residues. CDR3 coding DNA: TGTGCCAGCAGTAGACTAGCGGGGGGGTCTGGGGCCAACGTCCTGACTTTC. It codes for CASSRLAGGSGANVLTF.

Judged by abundance, this clonotype is medium-sized. V is TRBV11-3 and J is TRBJ1-6; 7 bases map to TRBD1. This CDR3 has 14 residues. The J segment lost 6 bases and the V segment lost 5 bases, leaving 4 bases of the junction unmatched. Germline V gene sequence: CDR1 SGHNT, CDR2 YENEEA. Here the CDR3 reads CASSHRDSNSPLHF. Here the CDR3 DNA reads TGTGCCAGCAGCCACCGGGACAGTAATTCACCCCTCCACTTT.

This clonotype has more than one count but fewer than ten. The chain has TRBV12-3 or TRBV12-4 and TRBJ2-1; 7 bases map to TRBD2. Trimming cost V 2 bases and J 7 bases; bases outside gene matches: 8. The CDR3 totals 15 residues. The CDR3 here is CASSLSASGRNEQFF. The CDR3 DNA is TGTGCCAGCAGTTTATCGGCTAGCGGACGTAATGAGCAGTTCTTC.

By its share, this clonotype is medium-sized (0.01 to 0.1%). This chain links TRBV10-3 with TRBJ2-1; 8 nucleotides line up with TRBD1. The CDR3 has 15 amino acids. CDR1 and CDR2 from the germline V gene are ENHRY and SYGVKD. V shed 2 bases and J 8 bases; nucleotides not matched to a gene: 8. The CDR3 loop reads CAISEGRGLSDEQFF. CDR3 nucleotide sequence: TGTGCCATCAGTGAGGGCAGGGGGCTGTCGGATGAGCAGTTCTTC.